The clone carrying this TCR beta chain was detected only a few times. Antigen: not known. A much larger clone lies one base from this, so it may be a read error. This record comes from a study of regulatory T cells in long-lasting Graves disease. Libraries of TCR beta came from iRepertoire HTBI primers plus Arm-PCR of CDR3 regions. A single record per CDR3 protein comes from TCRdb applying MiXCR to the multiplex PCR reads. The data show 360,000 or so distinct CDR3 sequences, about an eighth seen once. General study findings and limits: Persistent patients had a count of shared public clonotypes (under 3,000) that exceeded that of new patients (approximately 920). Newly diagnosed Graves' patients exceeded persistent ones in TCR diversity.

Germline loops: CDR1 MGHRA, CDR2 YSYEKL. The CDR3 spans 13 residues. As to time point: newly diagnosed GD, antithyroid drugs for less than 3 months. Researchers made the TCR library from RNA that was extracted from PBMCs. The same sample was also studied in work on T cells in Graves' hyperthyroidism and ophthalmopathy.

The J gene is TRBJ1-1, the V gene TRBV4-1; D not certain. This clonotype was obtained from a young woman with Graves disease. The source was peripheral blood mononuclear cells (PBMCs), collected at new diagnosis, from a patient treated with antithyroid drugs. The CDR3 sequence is CASSQVENTGAFF. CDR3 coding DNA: TGCGCCAGCAGCCAAGTCGAGAACACTGGAGCTTTCTTT.